The rows below give T cell receptor beta chains drawn from one sample of a study of blood T cells in healthy people across ages. TCRdb ran MiXCR on the 5' RACE reads and lists one entry per CDR3 protein. The sample carries 1.5 million to 2 million distinct CDR3 sequences, roughly 30% recorded once. Sequenced sample: blood. The receptors come from a woman in her thirties in good health. CDR3s include the opening cysteine and the closing phenylalanine or tryptophan. Fields, in order: D gene, V gene, clone size, J gene, CDR3 DNA, CDR3 protein. The D gene is left open where the match is weak. The listing skips clone size in some rows; elsewhere it reads once, few, many or a size class.

TRBD1	TRBV5-1	few	TRBJ2-7	TGCGCCAGCAGCTTGGGGATGGGGACAGACTCCCACGAGCAGTACTTC	CASSLGMGTDSHEQYF
.	TRBV11-2	.	TRBJ2-7	TGTGCCAGCAGCTTAGATCGGCAGGCAGGGCACGAGCAGTACTTC	CASSLDRQAGHEQYF
.	TRBV29-1	many	TRBJ1-2	TGCAGCGCTCGGACCAGTTTTGGCTACACCTTC	CSARTSFGYTF
TRBD1	TRBV4-1	once	TRBJ2-1	TGCGCCAGCAGCTCTATGACAGGGGGTCAGGGAGAGCGGTTCTTC	CASSSMTGGQGERFF
TRBD1	TRBV12-5	few	TRBJ1-2	TGTGCTAGTGGGATAATACAGGGGGTCTATGGCTACACCTTC	CASGIIQGVYGYTF
.	TRBV7-2	.	TRBJ2-3	TGTGCCAGCAGCTCCCCCAGACCCGTTGCAGATACGCAGTATTTT	CASSSPRPVADTQYF
.	TRBV10-3	few	TRBJ2-7	TGTGCCATCAGTGAGTCTATCCAGTACGAGCAGTACTTC	CAISESIQYEQYF
.	TRBV6-4	.	TRBJ2-3	TGTACCAGCAGTGACTCTAGCACAGATACGCAGTTTTTT	CTSSDSSTDTQFF
.	TRBV9	.	TRBJ1-1	TGTGCCAGCAGCGCAACACATCTCGCTGAAGCTTTCTTT	CASSATHLAEAFF
.	TRBV3-1	few	TRBJ1-1	TGTGCCAGCAGCCAAGTCATAGGAGGGACCCCCAAGCTTTATGGGGAAGCTTTCTTT	CASSQVIGGTPKLYGEAFF
.	TRBV6-1	.	TRBJ2-7	TGTGCCAGCAGTGGCTCCGCTGGAGCAGTCGGGCAGTACTTC	CASSGSAGAVGQYF
.	TRBV25-1	few	TRBJ2-7	TGTGCCAGCAGGGCCGGGACACGCTACGAGCAGTACTTC	CASRAGTRYEQYF
.	TRBV6-1	.	TRBJ1-5	TGTGCCAGCAGTCCCCGGGTTGGGGTGAGCAATCAGCCCCAGCATTTT	CASSPRVGVSNQPQHF
TRBD2	TRBV12-3/TRBV12-4	few	TRBJ2-5	TGTGCCAGCAGTTTTCCTAGCGGGAGTTCGGGGGAGACCCAGTACTTC	CASSFPSGSSGETQYF
.	TRBV29-1	many	TRBJ2-1	TGCAGCGTTGAGGGCAGGGGCTCGTACAATGAGCAGTTCTTC	CSVEGRGSYNEQFF
TRBD2	TRBV7-3	.	TRBJ2-7	TGTGCCAGCAGCTTATGGACTAGCGGGGGGGCCTACGAGCAGTACTTC	CASSLWTSGGAYEQYF
.	TRBV9	.	TRBJ2-3	TGTGCCAGCAGCGTAGCTACGGGGCAGGGGAGGAAGGTAGGAACAGATACGCAGTATTTT	CASSVATGQGRKVGTDTQYF
.	TRBV5-1	few	TRBJ2-5	TGCGCCAGCAGCTTATTCAGGGGCCCCCAAGAGACCCAGTACTTC	CASSLFRGPQETQYF
.	TRBV12-3/TRBV12-4	.	TRBJ2-6	TGTGCCAGCAGTACCTCCCTAACGGCTGGGGCCAACGTCCTGACTTTC	CASSTSLTAGANVLTF
.	TRBV2	few	TRBJ2-7	TGTACCAGCAGGGGGGGGCCCATCACCACCTACGAGCAGTACTTC	CTSRGGPITTYEQYF
.	TRBV20-1	few	TRBJ2-1	TGCAGTGGCCGGGGGGACAGCTATGAGCAGTTCTTC	CSGRGDSYEQFF
.	TRBV20-1	few	TRBJ1-2	TGCAGTGCTAGTCCACGGAGGTGGAATGGCTACACCTTC	CSASPRRWNGYTF
.	TRBV7-9	.	TRBJ2-7	TGTGCCAGCAGCCCACCGGGTTTAACGCCCAATGAGCAGTACTTC	CASSPPGLTPNEQYF
TRBD1	TRBV15	few	TRBJ2-7	TGTGCCACCAGCAGAGTCCGACAGGGTTCCTACGAGCAGTACTTC	CATSRVRQGSYEQYF
.	TRBV12-3/TRBV12-4	.	TRBJ1-5	TGTGCCAGCAGTTTGGGTTCGAGGGTTCAGCCCCAGCATTTT	CASSLGSRVQPQHF
.	TRBV10-3	many	TRBJ2-1	TGTGCCATCAGTGAGTCGACCGATGAGCAGTTCTTC	CAISESTDEQFF
.	TRBV3-1	few	TRBJ2-5	TGTGCCAGCAGCCAAGATAGGCCAAGAGAGACCCAGTACTTC	CASSQDRPRETQYF
.	TRBV28	.	TRBJ2-7	TGTGCCAGCAGTCCACCCGACGGGCGAATTTCCTACGGGCAGTACTTC	CASSPPDGRISYGQYF
.	TRBV4-1	many	TRBJ2-7	TGCGCCAGCAGCAGGACAGATTTCTACGAGCAGTACTTC	CASSRTDFYEQYF
TRBD1	TRBV7-2	many	TRBJ2-7	TGTGCCAGCAGCTTGTACGGGACAGGGGCCTACGAGCAGTACTTC	CASSLYGTGAYEQYF
.	TRBV9	.	TRBJ2-3	TGTGCCAGCAGCCGACTGGGTGAAATCACAGATACGCAGTATTTT	CASSRLGEITDTQYF
TRBD1	TRBV12-3/TRBV12-4	.	TRBJ2-7	TGTGCCAGCAGGAAGACAGGGCGGGCCTTATACGAGCAGTACTTC	CASRKTGRALYEQYF
.	TRBV7-9	few	TRBJ2-5	TGTGCCACTGGCCTCCAAGAGACCCAGTACTTC	CATGLQETQYF
.	TRBV11-2	.	TRBJ2-5	TGTGCCAGCAGCTTAGCCGGATCGAGCGAGACCCAGTACTTC	CASSLAGSSETQYF
.	TRBV5-1	few	TRBJ2-5	TGCACCAGCAGCCCGACAGGTACGGAGACCCAGTACTTC	CTSSPTGTETQYF
.	TRBV11-2	few	TRBJ2-1	TGTGCCAGCAGCGACCGGGACTCGTCCTACAATGAGCAGTTCTTC	CASSDRDSSYNEQFF
TRBD2	TRBV7-9	.	TRBJ2-5	TGTACCAGCACCCAGCGGGAGGGAGACCAAGAGACCCAGTACTTC	CTSTQREGDQETQYF
.	TRBV6-1	.	TRBJ1-1	TGTGCCAGCAGTGGTGGCGTCCTAAGACGGGTGAAAGCTTTCTTT	CASSGGVLRRVKAFF
TRBD1	TRBV6-2/TRBV6-3	.	TRBJ2-7	TGTGCCAGCAGTCCCTCCCGCAGGGGGTCGACCGAGCAGTACTTC	CASSPSRRGSTEQYF
.	TRBV5-5	few	TRBJ1-5	TGTGCCAGCAGCTTATTGGGGGCAGAAGATCAGCCCCAGCATTTT	CASSLLGAEDQPQHF
TRBD1	TRBV12-3/TRBV12-4	few	TRBJ2-3	TGTGCCAGCAGTCTGGGGCAGGGGGCGCATACGCAGTATTTT	CASSLGQGAHTQYF
.	TRBV15	many	TRBJ2-1	TGTGCCACCAGTCCACGGGACCCAAGGGACCAGTTCTTC	CATSPRDPRDQFF